This T cell receptor (beta chain) stems from a study of shared clonotypes between healthy human individuals. This clone was detected only a few times. The antigen remains unidentified. General study points: Relative to their counterparts shared across all four donors, non-shared clonotypes exhibited diminished generation probabilities.

TCRdb's copy holds only in-frame clones and misses some; the assay was immunoSEQ multiplex PCR. The table has roughly 1.5 million clones, about 98% seen once. Germline V gives CDR1 LNHDA, CDR2 SQIVND (reference sequence). V was cut by 4 bases and J by 0 bases, with 10 bases left in between. This CDR3 has 15 amino acids. Sequenced input: naive CD4+ T cells sorted from blood. The subset was: CD45RA+ positively selected. The chain recombines TRBV19 with TRBJ2-4; D is ambiguous. The receptor comes from a man aged 25-40 years in good health. The CDR3 region is CASSTERIAKNIQYF. CDR3 DNA: TGTGCCAGTAGTACTGAAAGGATAGCCAAAAACATTCAGTACTTC.